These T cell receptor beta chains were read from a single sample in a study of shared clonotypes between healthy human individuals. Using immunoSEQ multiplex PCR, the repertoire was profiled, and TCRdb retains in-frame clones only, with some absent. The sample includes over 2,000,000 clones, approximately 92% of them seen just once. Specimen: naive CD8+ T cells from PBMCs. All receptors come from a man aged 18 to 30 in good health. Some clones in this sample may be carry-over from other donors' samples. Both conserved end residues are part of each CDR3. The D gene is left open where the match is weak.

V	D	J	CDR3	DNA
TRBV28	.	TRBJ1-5	CASSYRDFNQPQHF	TGTGCCAGCAGCTACAGGGATTTCAATCAGCCCCAGCATTTT
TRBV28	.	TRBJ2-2	CASSLSMSDTLELFF	TGTGCCAGCAGTTTGTCTATGTCGGACACGTTGGAGCTGTTTTTT
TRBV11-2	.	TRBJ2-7	CASSPQGGEQYF	TGTGCCAGCAGCCCCCAGGGGGGCGAGCAGTACTTC
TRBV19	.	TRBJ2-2	CASSIIGGVGTGELFF	TGTGCCAGTAGTATCATCGGGGGCGTAGGCACCGGGGAGCTGTTTTTT
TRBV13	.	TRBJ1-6	CASSSQSSPLHF	TGTGCCAGCAGCTCGCAGAGTTCACCCCTCCACTTT
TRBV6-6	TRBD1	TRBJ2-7	CASSSGTGSNEQYF	TGTGCCAGCAGTTCCGGGACAGGGTCCAACGAGCAGTACTTC
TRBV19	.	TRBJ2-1	CASRYRAASNEQFF	TGTGCCAGTAGGTACCGAGCAGCGTCAAATGAGCAGTTCTTC
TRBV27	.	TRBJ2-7	CASSWGASYEQYF	TGTGCCAGCAGTTGGGGAGCCTCCTACGAGCAGTACTTC
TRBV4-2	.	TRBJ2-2	CASSQGAGPGFSGELFF	TGTGCCAGCAGCCAAGGGGCAGGACCCGGCTTTTCCGGGGAGCTGTTTTTT
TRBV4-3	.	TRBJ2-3	CASSQDTSGVSTDTQYF	TGCGCCAGCAGCCAAGACACCAGCGGAGTCAGCACAGATACGCAGTATTTT
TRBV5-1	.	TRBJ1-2	CASSLDASAPSGYTF	TGCGCCAGCAGCTTGGACGCTAGTGCCCCGTCTGGCTACACCTTC